What follows are 15 T cell receptor beta chains derived from one specimen sequenced in a study of blood T cells in healthy people across ages. Sample-barcoded 5' priming and a J-beta primer mix drove a second PCR of roughly 6 to 12 cycles. TCRdb itself ran the 5' RACE reads through MiXCR, one entry per CDR3 protein. The table has under 1 million distinct CDR3 sequences, around 43% seen once. Sequencing input: blood. The origin of the receptors is a man in his 60s in good health.

The rearrangement uses TRBV12-3 or TRBV12-4 and TRBJ2-4, with 8 bases identical to TRBD2. The J call is uncertain, as TRBJ2-5 better fits the DNA end. The CDR3 is 16 amino acids. CDR3: CASSFAPRGAQETQYF. Written as DNA, the CDR3 is TGTGCCAGCAGTTTCGCCCCGCGGGGGGCACAAGAGACCCAGTACTTC.

The V call is TRBV6-2 or TRBV6-3, the J call TRBJ1-5, with TRBD1 matching 7 bases. In germline, CDR1 is MNHEY, CDR2 SVGEGT. The CDR3 extends over 16 amino acids. The V segment lost 4 bases and the J segment 0 bases; nucleotides outside the gene matches: 6. CDR3 sequence (DNA): TGTGCCAGCAGTTTTTCGGACAGGATTAGCAATCAGCCCCAGCATTTT. It codes for CASSFSDRISNQPQHF.

As to this clonotype: This may be a read error, as it is one base from a much larger clone. The chain joins TRBV7-2 to TRBJ2-1, with 11 bases fitting TRBD2. CDR1 and CDR2 from the germline V gene are SGHTA and FQGNSA. This CDR3 has 15 amino acids. The DNA of the CDR3 is TGTGCCAGCAGCTTTAGCGGGGGGGCCTACAATGAGCGGTTCTTC. It specifies CASSFSGGAYNERFF.

This clonotype turned up a few times. The chain has TRBV7-8 and TRBJ2-7; TRBD2 might be the D (5 bases). The J call could be wrong; TRBJ2-5 is a better fit for the DNA end. Per germline, CDR1 SGHVS and CDR2 FQNEAQ. This CDR3 is built from 15 residues. CDR3 in amino acids: CASSLRLATTETQYF. CDR3 in DNA: TGTGCCAGCAGCTTACGTTTAGCGACCACGGAGACCCAGTACTTC.

Worth noting for this clonotype: At one end, the junction sequence differs from germline, possibly due to a read error. This chain connects TRBV4-3 to TRBJ2-7; D assignment may be TRBD1 or TRBD2 (6 bases each). The CDR3 runs to 16 residues. From germline, CDR1 is LGHNA and CDR2 YSLEER. The CDR3: CASSRPLGGFTYGQYF. CDR3 DNA: TGCGCCAGCAGCCGCCCTCTCGGGGGCTTCACCTACGGGCAGTACTTC.

This clonotype appeared a few times. This chain uses TRBV29-1 with TRBJ2-5, with 9 bases that match TRBD1. CDR1 and CDR2 from the germline V gene are SQVTM and ANQGSEA. V shed 4 bases and J 2 bases; nucleotides not matched to a gene: 2. The CDR3 is made up of 13 amino acids. The CDR3 spells CSVGQGGQETQYF. In DNA form, the CDR3 reads TGCAGCGTTGGACAGGGGGGGCAAGAGACCCAGTACTTC. The full variable domain, rest sourced from reference TRBV29-1 and TRBJ2-5, is SAVISQKPSRDICQRGTSLTIQCQVDSQVTMMFWYRQQPGQSLTLIATANQGSEATYESGFVIDKFPISRPNLTFSTLTVSNMSPEDSSIYLCSVGQGGQETQYFGPGTRLLVL.

This rearrangement joins TRBV30 to TRBJ2-1; 7 positions match TRBD2. The CDR3 length is 14 residues. Looked up from germline, CDR1 is GTSNPN and CDR2 is SVGIG (reference sequence). V shed 6 bases and J 8 bases; nucleotides not matched to a gene: 13. In DNA form, the CDR3 reads TGTGCCTGCTCCGGGACTAACCCCACCGATGAGCAGTTCTTC. It encodes CACSGTNPTDEQFF. Looking up the rest from reference TRBV30 and TRBJ2-1 gives the full variable domain: SQTIHQWPATLVQPVGSPLSLECTVEGTSNPNLYWYRQAAGRGLQLLFYSVGIGQISSEVPQNLSASRPQDRQFILSSKKLLLSDSGFYLCACSGTNPTDEQFFGPGTRLTVL.

This clonotype was counted between two and nine times. The chain uses TRBV6-1 and TRBJ1-2; no reliable D call. This CDR3 contains 14 residues. CDR1 and CDR2 from the germline V gene are MNHNS and SASEGT. V was shortened by 0 bases and J by 7 bases, with 12 bases between the two germline ends. CDR3 DNA sequence: TGTGCCAGCAGTGAAGCGGGCAGTTGGGGTGGCTACACCTTC. It yields the protein CASSEAGSWGGYTF.

V and J are TRBV5-5 and TRBJ1-1, with 7 bases that match TRBD1. Germline CDR1 reads SGHKS; CDR2 reads YYEKEE (reference sequence). This CDR3 spans 17 amino acids. J was trimmed by 5 bases and V by 1 base; bases with no gene match: 14. Written as DNA, the CDR3 is TGTGCCAGCAGCTTGCTAGGGGGCGCGTTGGGTCGAACTGAAGCTTTCTTT. Amino acids: CASSLLGGALGRTEAFF.

The chain uses TRBV6-1 and TRBJ2-4, with no clear D. The CDR3 has 16 amino acids. Germline V CDR1 and CDR2: MNHNS, SASEGT. V was shortened by 1 base and J by 1 base, with 11 bases between the two germline ends. This CDR3 is CASSEGIRLAKNIQYF. As DNA, the CDR3 is TGTGCCAGCAGTGAAGGTATTCGCCTGGCCAAAAACATTCAGTACTTC.

In this sample, this clonotype turned up a few times. This sequence joins TRBV3-1 and TRBJ2-1; D tentatively reads TRBD1 or TRBD2 (5 bases each). V lost 4 bases, J lost 9 bases, and 10 bases lay in between. CDR3 size: 12 residues. Germline values: CDR1 LGHDT, CDR2 YNNKEL (reference sequence). CDR3: CASSLQRGEQFF. The CDR3 DNA sequence: TGTGCCAGCAGCCTACAGAGGGGTGAGCAGTTCTTC.

V usage is TRBV4-1 and J usage is TRBJ2-5; TRBD2 aligns across 9 bases. The CDR3 loop spans 18 amino acids. Germline CDR1 is MGHRA and CDR2 is YSYEKL. With V trimmed by 0 bases and J by 5 bases, 13 bases remained unmatched. CDR3 coding DNA: TGCGCCAGCAGCCAAGATAATTCCCTAGCGGGGAGTTTGGAGACCCAGTACTTC. As protein: CASSQDNSLAGSLETQYF.

The rearrangement joins TRBV6-2 or TRBV6-3 to TRBJ1-2; D may be TRBD1 (5 bases). The CDR3 loop spans 14 amino acids. CDR1 MNHEY and CDR2 SVGEGT come from the germline V gene. V was trimmed by 7 bases and J by 8 bases, leaving 20 bases between them. The CDR3 bases are TGTGCCAGCAATTCCCCACCCGGGGCCTCCGGCTACACCTTC. Translating gives CASNSPPGASGYTF.

This CDR3 reads CASSLTSGEPYEQYF. CDR3 nucleotides: TGCGCCAGCAGCCTCACTAGCGGGGAGCCTTACGAGCAGTACTTC. This sequence joins TRBV5-1 and TRBJ2-7, with 10 bases lining up with TRBD2. The CDR3 covers 15 residues. V gave up 4 bases and J gave up 4 bases; unmatched junction bases: 8. The germline V gene encodes CDR1 SGHRS and CDR2 YFSETQ.

The V gene is TRBV2, the J gene TRBJ1-2; TRBD1 might be the D (5 bases). The CDR3 sequence is 14 residues long. The germline V gene encodes CDR1 SNHLY and CDR2 FYNNEI. V shed 7 bases and J shed 4 bases, with 16 bases lying between them. The CDR3, as DNA: TGTGCCAGCAAACGGGGGGGTATAGCCTATGGCTACACCTTC. Residues: CASKRGGIAYGYTF.